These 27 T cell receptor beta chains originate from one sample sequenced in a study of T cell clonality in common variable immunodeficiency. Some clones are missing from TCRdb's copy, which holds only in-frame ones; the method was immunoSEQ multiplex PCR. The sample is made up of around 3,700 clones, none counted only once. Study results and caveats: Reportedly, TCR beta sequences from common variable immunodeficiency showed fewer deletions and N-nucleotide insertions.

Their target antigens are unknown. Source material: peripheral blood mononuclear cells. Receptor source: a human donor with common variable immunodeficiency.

The CDR3 sequence: CASSTDSLNQPQHF. CDR3 DNA (partial): TGTGCCAGTAGTACCGACAGCCTCAATCAGCCC. The V gene is TRBV19, the J gene TRBJ1-5, with D perhaps TRBD1 (5 bases). The DNA ends 3 residues before the CDR3 does, and the rest of the CDR3 is filled in from the germline J gene. Germline V gene lookup returns CDR1 LNHDA and CDR2 SQIVND (reference sequence). CDR3 length: 14 residues. Trimming left V 4 bases short and J 3 bases short, with 10 bases between.

CDR3: CASSLEGRGPTGELFF. CDR3 DNA, as far as it was read: TGTGCCAGCAGCCTCGAGGGGAGGGGGCCGACCGGGGAG. The J gene is TRBJ2-2, the V gene TRBV7-3; D possibly uses TRBD1 or TRBD2 (7 bases each). The CDR3 extends 3 residues past the end of the read, so its final part is completed from the germline J gene. V lost 5 bases, J lost 5 bases, and 18 bases lay in between. This CDR3 spans 16 amino acids. Germline values: CDR1 SGHTA, CDR2 FQGTGA.

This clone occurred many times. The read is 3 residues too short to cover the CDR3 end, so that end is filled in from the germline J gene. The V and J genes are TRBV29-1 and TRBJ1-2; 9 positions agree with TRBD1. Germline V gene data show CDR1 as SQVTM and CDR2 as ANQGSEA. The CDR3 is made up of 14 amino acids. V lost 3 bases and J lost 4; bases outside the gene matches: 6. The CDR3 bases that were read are TGCAGCGTTGATCCCGGGACAGGGCTCTATGGC. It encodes CSVDPGTGLYG. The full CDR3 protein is CSVDPGTGLYGYTF. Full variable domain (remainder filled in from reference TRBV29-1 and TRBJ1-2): SAVISQKPSRDICQRGTSLTIQCQVDSQVTMMFWYRQQPGQSLTLIATANQGSEATYESGFVIDKFPISRPNLTFSTLTVSNMSPEDSSIYLCSVDPGTGLYGYTFGSGTRLTVV.

CDR3 DNA, as far as it was read: TGTGCCAGCGGGAGACAGGGGAACACTGAA. This translates into CASGRQGNTE. Given in full, the CDR3 is CASGRQGNTEAFF. The rearrangement joins TRBV7-2 to TRBJ1-1; 7 bases are a match to TRBD1. The CDR3 end falls 3 residues outside the read, so it is completed with the germline J gene. The ends lost 8 bases at V and 1 base at J; junction bases unmatched: 4. CDR1 SGHTA and CDR2 FQGNSA come from the germline V gene. The CDR3 length is 13 residues.

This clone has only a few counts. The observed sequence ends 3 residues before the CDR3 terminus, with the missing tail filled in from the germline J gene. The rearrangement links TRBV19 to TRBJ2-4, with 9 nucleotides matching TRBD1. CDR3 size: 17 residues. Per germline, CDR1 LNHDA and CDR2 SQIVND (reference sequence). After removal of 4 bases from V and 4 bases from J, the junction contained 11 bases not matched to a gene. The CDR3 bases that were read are TGTGCCAGTAGTAGAGCCCAGGGACAGGGTTATAAAAACATT. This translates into CASSRAQGQGYKNI. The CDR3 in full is CASSRAQGQGYKNIQYF.

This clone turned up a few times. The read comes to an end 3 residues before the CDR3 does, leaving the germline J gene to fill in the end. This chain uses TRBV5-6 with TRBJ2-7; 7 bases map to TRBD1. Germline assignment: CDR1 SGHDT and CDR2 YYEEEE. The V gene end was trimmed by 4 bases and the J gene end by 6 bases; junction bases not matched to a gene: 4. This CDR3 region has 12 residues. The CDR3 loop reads CASSGTGVEQYF. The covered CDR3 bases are TGTGCCAGCAGCGGTACAGGGGTCGAG.

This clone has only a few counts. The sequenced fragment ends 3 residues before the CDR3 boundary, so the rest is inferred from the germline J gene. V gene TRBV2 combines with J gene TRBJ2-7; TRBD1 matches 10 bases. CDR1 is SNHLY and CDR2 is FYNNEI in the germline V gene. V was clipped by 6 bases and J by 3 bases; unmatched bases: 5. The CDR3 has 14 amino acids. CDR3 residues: CASSRQGARYEQYF. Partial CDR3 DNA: TGTGCCAGCAGCCGACAGGGGGCGCGCTACGAG.

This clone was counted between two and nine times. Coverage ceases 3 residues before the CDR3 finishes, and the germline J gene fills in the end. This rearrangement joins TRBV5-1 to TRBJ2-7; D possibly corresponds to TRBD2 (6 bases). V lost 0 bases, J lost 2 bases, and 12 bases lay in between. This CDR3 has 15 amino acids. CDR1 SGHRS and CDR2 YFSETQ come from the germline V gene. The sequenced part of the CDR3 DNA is TGCGCCAGCAGCTTGGCTCTAGCGTCCACCTACGAG. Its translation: CASSLALASTYE. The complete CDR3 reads CASSLALASTYEQYF.

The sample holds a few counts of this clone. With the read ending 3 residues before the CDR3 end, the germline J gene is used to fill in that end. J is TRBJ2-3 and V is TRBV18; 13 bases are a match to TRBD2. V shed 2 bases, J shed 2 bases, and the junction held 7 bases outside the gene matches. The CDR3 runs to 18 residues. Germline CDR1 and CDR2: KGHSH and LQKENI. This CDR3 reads CASSPRLAGGTFTDTQYF. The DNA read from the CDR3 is TGTGCCAGCTCACCAAGACTAGCGGGGGGAACATTCACAGATACG.

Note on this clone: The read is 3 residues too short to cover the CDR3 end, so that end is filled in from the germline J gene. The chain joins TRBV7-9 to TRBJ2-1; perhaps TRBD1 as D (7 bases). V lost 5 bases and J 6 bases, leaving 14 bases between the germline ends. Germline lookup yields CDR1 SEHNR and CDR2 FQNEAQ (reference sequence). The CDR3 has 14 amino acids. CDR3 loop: CASSPGQGGNEQFF. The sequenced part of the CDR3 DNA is TGTGCCAGCAGCCCGGGCCAGGGGGGCAATGAG.

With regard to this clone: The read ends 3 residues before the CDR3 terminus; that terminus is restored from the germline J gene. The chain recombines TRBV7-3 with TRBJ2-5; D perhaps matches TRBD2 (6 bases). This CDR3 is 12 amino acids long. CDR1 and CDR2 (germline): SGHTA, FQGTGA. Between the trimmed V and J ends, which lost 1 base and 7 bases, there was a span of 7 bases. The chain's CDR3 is CASSLNGGTQYF. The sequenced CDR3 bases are TGTGCCAGCAGCTTAAACGGGGGGACC. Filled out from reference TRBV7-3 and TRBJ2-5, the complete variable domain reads GAGVSQTPSNKVTEKGKYVELRCDPISGHTALYWYRQSLGQGPEFLIYFQGTGAADDSGLPNDRFFAVRPEGSVSTLKIQRTERGDSAVYLCASSLNGGTQYFGPGTRLLVL.

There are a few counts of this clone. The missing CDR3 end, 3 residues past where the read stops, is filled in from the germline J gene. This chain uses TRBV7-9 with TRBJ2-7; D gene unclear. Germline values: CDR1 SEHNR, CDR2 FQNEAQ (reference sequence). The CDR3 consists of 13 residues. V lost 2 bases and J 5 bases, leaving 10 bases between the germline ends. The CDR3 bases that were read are TGTGCCAGCAGCTTAAGGTCGCTCGACGAG. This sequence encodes CASSLRSLDE. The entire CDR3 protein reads CASSLRSLDEQYF.

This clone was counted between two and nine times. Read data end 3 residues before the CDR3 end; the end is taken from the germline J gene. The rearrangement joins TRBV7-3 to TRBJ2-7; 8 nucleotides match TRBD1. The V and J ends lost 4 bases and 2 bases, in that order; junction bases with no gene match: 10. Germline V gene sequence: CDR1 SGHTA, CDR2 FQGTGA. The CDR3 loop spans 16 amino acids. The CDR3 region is CASSYSTGTGPYEQYF. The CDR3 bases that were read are TGTGCCAGCAGCTACTCTACCGGGACAGGTCCCTACGAG.

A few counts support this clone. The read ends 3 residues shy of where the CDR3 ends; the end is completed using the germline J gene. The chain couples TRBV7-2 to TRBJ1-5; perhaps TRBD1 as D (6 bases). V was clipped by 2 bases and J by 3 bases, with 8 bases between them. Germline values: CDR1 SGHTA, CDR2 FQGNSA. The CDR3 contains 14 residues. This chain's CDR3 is CASSLRQANQPQHF. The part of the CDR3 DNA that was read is TGTGCCAGCAGCTTACGACAGGCCAATCAGCCC.

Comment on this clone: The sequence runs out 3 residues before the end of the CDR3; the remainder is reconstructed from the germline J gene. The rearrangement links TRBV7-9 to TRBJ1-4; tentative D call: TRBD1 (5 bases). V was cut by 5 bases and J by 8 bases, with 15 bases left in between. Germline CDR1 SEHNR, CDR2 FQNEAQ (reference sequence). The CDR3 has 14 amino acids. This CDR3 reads CASSVGADSEKLFF. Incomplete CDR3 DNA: TGTGCCAGCAGCGTAGGGGCCGACAGCGAAAAA.

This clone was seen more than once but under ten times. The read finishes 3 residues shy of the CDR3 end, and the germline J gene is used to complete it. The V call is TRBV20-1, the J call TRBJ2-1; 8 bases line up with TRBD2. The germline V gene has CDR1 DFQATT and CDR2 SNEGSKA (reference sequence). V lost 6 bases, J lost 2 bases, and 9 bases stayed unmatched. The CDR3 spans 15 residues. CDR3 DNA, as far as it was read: TGCAGTGCCAGGGTGCCGGGGGGGCCCTACAATGAG. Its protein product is CSARVPGGPYNE. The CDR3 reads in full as CSARVPGGPYNEQFF.

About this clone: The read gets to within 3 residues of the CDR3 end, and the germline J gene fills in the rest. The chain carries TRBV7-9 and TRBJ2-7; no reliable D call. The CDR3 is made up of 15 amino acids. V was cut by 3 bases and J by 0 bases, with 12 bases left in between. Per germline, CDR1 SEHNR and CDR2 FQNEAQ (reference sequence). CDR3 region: CASSFGPLSSYEQYF. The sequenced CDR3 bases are TGTGCCAGCAGCTTTGGGCCTTTAAGCTCCTACGAG.

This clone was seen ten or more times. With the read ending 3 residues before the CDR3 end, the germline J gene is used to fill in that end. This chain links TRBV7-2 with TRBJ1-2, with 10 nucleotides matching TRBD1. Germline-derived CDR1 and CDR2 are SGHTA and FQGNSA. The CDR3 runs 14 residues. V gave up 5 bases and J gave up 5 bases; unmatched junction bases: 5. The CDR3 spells CASSLPGQGYGYTF. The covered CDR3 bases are TGTGCCAGCAGCCTCCCGGGACAGGGGTATGGC.

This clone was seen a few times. Here the CDR3 reads CASSPTGTGNQPQHF. The covered CDR3 bases are TGTGCCAGCAGCCCTACGGGGACAGGCAATCAGCCC. The chain carries TRBV7-6 and TRBJ1-5, with 7 positions matching TRBD1. Read data end 3 residues before the CDR3 end; the end is taken from the germline J gene. This CDR3 has 15 amino acids. V was clipped by 5 bases and J by 2 bases; unmatched bases: 6. Germline V gene sequence: CDR1 SGHVS, CDR2 FNYEAQ.

The part of the CDR3 DNA that was read is TGTGCCAGCAGTGCATGGACTAGCGGGGCGGAGACC. Translation gives CASSAWTSGAET. The full CDR3 reads CASSAWTSGAETQYF. The chain uses TRBV2 and TRBJ2-5; 12 positions agree with TRBD2. The read ends 3 residues shy of where the CDR3 ends; the end is completed using the germline J gene. The CDR3 is 15 residues long. V shed 4 bases, J shed 5 bases, and the junction held 5 bases outside the gene matches. The germline V gene encodes CDR1 SNHLY and CDR2 FYNNEI.

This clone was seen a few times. This CDR3 is CASSFSAGMNTEAFF. Incomplete CDR3 DNA: TGTGCCAGCAGCTTCTCGGCAGGGATGAACACTGAA. This rearrangement joins TRBV7-3 to TRBJ1-1; tentatively, D is TRBD1 (5 bases). The sequenced fragment ends 3 residues before the CDR3 boundary, so the rest is inferred from the germline J gene. Looked up from germline, CDR1 is SGHTA and CDR2 is FQGTGA. The ends were cut back, 3 bases at V and 0 bases at J, with 11 bases in the middle. The CDR3 length is 15 residues.

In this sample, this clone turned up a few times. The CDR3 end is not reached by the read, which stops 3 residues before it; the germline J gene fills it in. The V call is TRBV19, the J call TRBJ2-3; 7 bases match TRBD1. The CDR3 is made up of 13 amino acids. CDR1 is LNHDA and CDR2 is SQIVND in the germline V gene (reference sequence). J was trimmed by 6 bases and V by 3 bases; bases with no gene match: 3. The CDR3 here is CASSIQGVDTQYF. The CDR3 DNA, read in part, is TGTGCCAGTAGTATTCAGGGGGTTGATACG. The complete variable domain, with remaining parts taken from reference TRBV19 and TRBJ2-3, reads DGGITQSPKYLFRKEGQNVTLSCEQNLNHDAMYWYRQDPGQGLRLIYYSQIVNDFQKGDIAEGYSVSREKKESFPLTVTSAQKNPTAFYLCASSIQGVDTQYFGPGTRLTVL.

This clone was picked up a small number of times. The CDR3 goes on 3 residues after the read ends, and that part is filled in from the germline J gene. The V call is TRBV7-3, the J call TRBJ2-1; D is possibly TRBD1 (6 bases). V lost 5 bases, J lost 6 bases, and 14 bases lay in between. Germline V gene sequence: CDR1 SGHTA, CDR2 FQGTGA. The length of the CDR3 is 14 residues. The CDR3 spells CASSHPGHLNEQFF. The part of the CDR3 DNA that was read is TGTGCCAGCAGCCATCCGGGACACCTCAATGAG.

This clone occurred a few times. This CDR3 is CASSIPDRGENQPQHF. The part of the CDR3 DNA that was read is TGTGCCAGTAGTATCCCGGACAGGGGGGAAAATCAGCCC. The genes are TRBV19 and TRBJ1-5; 10 bases align to TRBD1. The CDR3 end lies 3 residues beyond the end of the read and is filled in from the germline J gene. This CDR3 has 16 amino acids. Germline values: CDR1 LNHDA, CDR2 SQIVND (reference sequence). Losses at the gene ends were 3 bases for V and 4 bases for J; bases not matched to a gene: 6.

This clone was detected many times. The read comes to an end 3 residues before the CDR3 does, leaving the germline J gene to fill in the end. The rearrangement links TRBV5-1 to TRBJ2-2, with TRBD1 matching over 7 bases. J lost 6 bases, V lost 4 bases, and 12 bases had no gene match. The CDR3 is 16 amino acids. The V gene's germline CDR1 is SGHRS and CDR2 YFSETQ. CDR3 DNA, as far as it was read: TGCGCCAGCAGCACCCTAAAGACAGGGTCTGCCGGGGAG. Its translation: CASSTLKTGSAGE. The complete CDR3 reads CASSTLKTGSAGELFF.

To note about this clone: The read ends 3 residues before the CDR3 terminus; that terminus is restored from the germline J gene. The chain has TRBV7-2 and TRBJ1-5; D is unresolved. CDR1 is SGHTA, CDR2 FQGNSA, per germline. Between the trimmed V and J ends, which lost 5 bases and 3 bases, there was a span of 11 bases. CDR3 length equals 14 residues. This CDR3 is CASSLPPNNQPQHF. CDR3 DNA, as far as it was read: TGTGCCAGCAGCCTACCTCCCAACAATCAGCCC.

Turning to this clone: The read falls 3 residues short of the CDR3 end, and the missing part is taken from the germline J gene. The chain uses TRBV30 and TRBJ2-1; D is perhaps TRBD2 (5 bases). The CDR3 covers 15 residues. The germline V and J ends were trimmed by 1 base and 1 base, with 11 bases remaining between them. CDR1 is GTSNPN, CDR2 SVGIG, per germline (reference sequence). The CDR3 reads CAWSGTVSSYNEQFF. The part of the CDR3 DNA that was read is TGTGCCTGGAGTGGGACTGTGAGTTCCTACAATGAG.